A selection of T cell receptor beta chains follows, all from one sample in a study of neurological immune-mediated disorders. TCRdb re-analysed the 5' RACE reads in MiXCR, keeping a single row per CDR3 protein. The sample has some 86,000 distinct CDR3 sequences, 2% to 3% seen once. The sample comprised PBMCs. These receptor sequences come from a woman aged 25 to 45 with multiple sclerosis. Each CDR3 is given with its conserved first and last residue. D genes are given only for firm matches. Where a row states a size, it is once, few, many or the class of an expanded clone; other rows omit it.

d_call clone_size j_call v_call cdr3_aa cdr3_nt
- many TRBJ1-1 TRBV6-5 CASSYFRMNTEAFF TGTGCCAGCAGTTACTTCCGCATGAACACTGAAGCTTTCTTT
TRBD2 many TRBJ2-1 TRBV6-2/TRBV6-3 CASSYSLAGNQFF TGTGCCAGCAGTTACTCCCTAGCGGGGAACCAGTTCTTC
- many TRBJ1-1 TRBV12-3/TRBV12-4 CASSLGQGMGNTEAFF TGTGCCAGCAGTTTAGGTCAAGGGATGGGGAACACTGAAGCTTTCTTT
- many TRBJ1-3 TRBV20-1 CSARRRRPGNTIYF TGCAGTGCTAGAAGGCGAAGGCCTGGAAACACCATATATTTT
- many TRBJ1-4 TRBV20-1 CSARDRGSEKLFF TGCAGTGCTAGGGATAGGGGAAGTGAAAAACTGTTTTTT
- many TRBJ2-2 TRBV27 CASSIILAGTGELFF TGTGCCAGCAGTATCATCCTGGCGGGCACCGGGGAGCTGTTTTTT
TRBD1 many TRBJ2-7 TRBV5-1 CASSLASGGEQYF TGCGCCAGCAGCTTGGCGTCAGGGGGCGAGCAGTACTTC
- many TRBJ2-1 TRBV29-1 CSVDKDDNLVGGNEQFF TGCAGCGTTGACAAGGACGACAATCTAGTGGGTGGCAATGAGCAGTTCTTC
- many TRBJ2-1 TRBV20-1 CSANSAMDSYNEQFF TGCAGTGCTAATAGCGCAATGGATTCCTACAATGAGCAGTTCTTC
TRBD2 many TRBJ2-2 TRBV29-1 CSVSAGVSTGELFF TGCAGCGTGAGCGCGGGAGTTAGCACCGGGGAGCTGTTTTTT
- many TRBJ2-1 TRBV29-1 CSVDGRTAYNEQFF TGCAGCGTTGACGGTCGGACCGCCTACAATGAGCAGTTCTTC
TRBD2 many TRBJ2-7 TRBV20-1 CSASPSGSFDEQYF TGCAGTGCTAGCCCCAGCGGGAGTTTCGACGAGCAGTACTTC
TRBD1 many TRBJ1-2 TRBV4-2 CASSQALTGGGYTF TGTGCCAGCAGCCAAGCTCTTACAGGGGGGGGCTACACCTTC
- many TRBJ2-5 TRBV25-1 CASSDSPVETQYF TGTGCCAGCAGTGATAGTCCCGTTGAGACCCAGTACTTC
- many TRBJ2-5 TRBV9 CASSVEGTRETQYF TGTGCCAGCAGCGTAGAGGGCACCCGGGAGACCCAGTACTTC
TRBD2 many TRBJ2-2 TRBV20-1 CSASRGGSGGELFF TGCAGTGCTAGTCGGGGGGGTTCGGGCGGGGAGCTGTTTTTT
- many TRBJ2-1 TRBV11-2 CASSSIGDEQFF TGTGCCAGCAGCTCCATAGGGGATGAGCAGTTCTTC
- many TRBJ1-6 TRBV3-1 CASSQQGSNSPLHF TGTGCCAGCAGCCAACAGGGTTCTAATTCACCCCTCCACTTT
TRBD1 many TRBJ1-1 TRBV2 CASSGQGYTEAFF TGTGCCAGCAGCGGACAGGGTTACACTGAAGCTTTCTTT
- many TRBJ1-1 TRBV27 CASSSLRAGLEAFF TGTGCCAGCAGTTCTCTCCGGGCAGGCCTTGAAGCTTTCTTT
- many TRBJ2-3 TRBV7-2 CASSSTRTTDTQYF TGTGCCAGCAGCTCGACCCGAACCACAGATACGCAGTATTTT
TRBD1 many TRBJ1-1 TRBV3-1 CASSPKYGTGANTEAFF TGTGCCAGCAGCCCAAAGTACGGGACAGGGGCAAACACTGAAGCTTTCTTT
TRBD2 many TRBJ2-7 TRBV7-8 CASSFTSDLYEQYF TGTGCCAGCAGCTTCACTAGCGACCTCTACGAGCAGTACTTC
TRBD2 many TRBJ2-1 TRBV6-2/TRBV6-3 CASTYGTSKRYSNEQFF TGTGCCAGCACTTACGGGACTAGTAAGAGGTATAGCAATGAGCAGTTCTTC
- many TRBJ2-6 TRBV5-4 CASSRGANSGANVLTF TGTGCCAGCAGCCGGGGTGCTAACTCTGGGGCCAACGTCCTGACTTTC
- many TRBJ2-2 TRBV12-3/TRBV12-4 CASSALPGNTGELFF TGTGCCAGCAGTGCCCTCCCCGGTAACACCGGGGAGCTGTTTTTT
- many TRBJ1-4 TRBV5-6 CASTAGRGEKLFF TGTGCCAGCACTGCAGGGCGAGGTGAAAAACTGTTTTTT
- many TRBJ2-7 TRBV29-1 CSVVDSSYEQYF TGCAGCGTTGTCGACAGCTCCTACGAGCAGTACTTC
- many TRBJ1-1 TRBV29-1 CSVEELRGANPPGAFF TGCAGCGTTGAAGAATTGAGAGGGGCCAACCCGCCTGGAGCTTTCTTT
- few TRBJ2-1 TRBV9 CASSVLGEAGVEQFF TGTGCCAGCAGCGTATTAGGAGAAGCAGGGGTAGAGCAGTTCTTC
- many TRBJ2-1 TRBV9 CASSVGQLYNEQFF TGTGCCAGCAGCGTAGGGCAGCTGTACAATGAGCAGTTCTTC
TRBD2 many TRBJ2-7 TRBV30 CAASSGYEQYF TGTGCCGCTTCTAGCGGCTACGAGCAGTACTTC
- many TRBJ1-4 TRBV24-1 CATSERFFSTNEKLFF TGTGCCACCAGCGAGAGGTTCTTCTCAACTAATGAAAAACTGTTTTTT
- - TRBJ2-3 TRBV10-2 CASSGPDGDTQYF TGCGCCAGCAGCGGACCCGACGGGGATACGCAGTATTTT
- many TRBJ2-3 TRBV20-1 CSALLSTDTQYF TGCAGTGCTCTTCTGAGCACAGATACGCAGTATTTT
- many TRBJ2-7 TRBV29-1 CSVTSDHYEQYF TGCAGCGTGACTTCGGACCACTACGAGCAGTACTTC
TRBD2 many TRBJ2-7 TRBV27 CASSFAGVAGGGEQYF TGTGCCAGCAGTTTCGCAGGGGTAGCGGGAGGCGGTGAGCAGTACTTC
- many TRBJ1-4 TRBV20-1 CSAGDGKLFF TGCAGTGCAGGGGATGGAAAACTGTTTTTT
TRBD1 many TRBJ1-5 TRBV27 CASRLTGSGQPQHF TGTGCCAGCAGGCTGACAGGGTCGGGACAGCCCCAGCATTTT
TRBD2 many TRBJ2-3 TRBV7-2 CASSPRTSGGAWPDTQYF TGTGCCAGCAGCCCCCGGACTAGCGGAGGGGCCTGGCCAGATACGCAGTATTTT
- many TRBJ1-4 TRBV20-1 CSARGTGVNEKLFF TGCAGTGCTAGGGGTACAGGCGTAAATGAAAAACTGTTTTTT
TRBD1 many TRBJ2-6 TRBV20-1 CSARTGLTGANVLTF TGCAGTGCTAGGACAGGGCTGACTGGGGCCAACGTCCTGACTTTC
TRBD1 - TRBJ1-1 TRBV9 CASSVGWGQEAFF TGTGCCAGCAGCGTCGGATGGGGACAGGAGGCTTTCTTT
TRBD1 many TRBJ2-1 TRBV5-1 CASSLMQGVNEQFF TGCGCCAGCAGCTTGATGCAGGGGGTCAATGAGCAGTTCTTC
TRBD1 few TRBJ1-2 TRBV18 CASSYDREVRGYTF TGTGCCAGCTCATATGACAGGGAGGTTCGCGGCTACACCTTC
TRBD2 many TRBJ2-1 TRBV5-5 CASRFTSGTYNEQFF TGTGCCAGCAGGTTTACTAGCGGGACTTACAATGAGCAGTTCTTC
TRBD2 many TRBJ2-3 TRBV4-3 CASSPSGSADTQYF TGCGCCAGCAGCCCTAGCGGGAGCGCAGATACGCAGTATTTT
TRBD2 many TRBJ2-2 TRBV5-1 CASSSPGLAGGVNTGELFF TGCGCCAGCAGCTCACCGGGACTAGCGGGAGGGGTGAACACCGGGGAGCTGTTTTTT